This T cell receptor (beta chain) is from a study of response to subunit inactivated influenza vaccine. This CDR3 spans 12 amino acids. CDR1 and CDR2 from the germline V gene are MDHEN and SYDVKM. The V and J ends lost 6 bases and 8 bases respectively, with 12 bases between them. Via MiXCR, TCRdb re-called the RT-PCR reads, giving one row per CDR3 protein. The table has about 520,000 distinct CDR3 sequences, roughly 25% seen once. The chain links TRBV28 to TRBJ2-3, with D perhaps matching TRBD2 (5 bases). The receptor's source is a man aged 50 to 59 who received an inactivated influenza vaccine. This specimen consisted of CD4+ T cells sorted from PBMCs, obtained 5 to 6 days after vaccination. CDR3 sequence (DNA): TGTGCCAGCAGCCCTCAACGGGGTACGCAGTATTTT. Protein product: CASSPQRGTQYF.